This passage covers 28 T cell receptor beta chains from one sample sequenced in a study of cytomegalovirus exposure and HLA in healthy donors (dated by TCRdb to about 2017). Library generation was performed with the immunoSEQ multiplex PCR assay. For the multiplex PCR, a mixture combining 60 forward primers for TCR Vbeta segments and 13 reverse primers for TCR Jbeta segments was used. The source is immuneACCESS, and TCRdb retained only in-frame sequences with V and J called. Part of the clones is not carried over; for the studies checked, unresolved V genes explain less than half of this, and the remainder is unexplained. Across this sample there are 110,000 or so clones, with over 70% seen only once. The top ten constitute 4% to 5% of the sample. The specimen sequenced was PBMCs. The receptors come from a woman between 40 and 50 years old in good health and CMV-seropositive.

The J gene is TRBJ2-1, the V gene TRBV2; D might be TRBD1 (5 bases). Germline V lookup: CDR1 SNHLY, CDR2 FYNNEI. The CDR3 runs 15 residues. Trimming cost V 2 bases and J 6 bases, with 14 bases left between them. The CDR3 sequence is CASSENWVQGNEQFF. CDR3 DNA sequence: TGTGCCAGCAGTGAAAACTGGGTTCAGGGCAATGAGCAGTTCTTC.

The chain couples TRBV6-6 to TRBJ1-5, with 7 bases fitting TRBD1. Germline V gene sequence: CDR1 MNHNY, CDR2 SVGAGI (reference sequence). V lost 6 bases, J lost 6 bases, and 11 bases stayed unmatched. The CDR3 loop spans 15 amino acids. The CDR3 region has the DNA TGTGCCAGCAGCCCCCCGACAGGGTTGGTTCAGCCCCAGCATTTT. Translated, it gives CASSPPTGLVQPQHF.

This chain joins TRBV4-1 and TRBJ2-1; tentative D call: TRBD1 (7 bases). The ends were cut back, 4 bases at V and 2 bases at J, with 15 bases in the middle. This CDR3 contains 16 residues. CDR1 and CDR2 from the germline V gene are MGHRA and YSYEKL. The CDR3: CASSPVAGGTYNEQFF. In DNA form, the CDR3 reads TGCGCCAGCAGCCCCGTGGCAGGGGGGACCTACAATGAGCAGTTCTTC.

This chain joins TRBV29-1 and TRBJ2-5; 12 nucleotides align to TRBD2. CDR3 size: 17 residues. The germline V gene has CDR1 SQVTM and CDR2 ANQGSEA. Unmatched junction bases numbered 13, after V lost 3 bases and J lost 5 bases. The CDR3 is CSVDSRPSGRVWETQYF. The CDR3 coding sequence is TGCAGCGTTGACTCTCGGCCTAGCGGGAGGGTGTGGGAGACCCAGTACTTC.

V is TRBV4-2 and J is TRBJ1-1; TRBD1 matches at 11 bases. J gave up 0 bases and V 0 bases, and 6 bases lay outside the gene matches. The CDR3 runs 18 residues. Germline CDR1 reads LGHNA; CDR2 reads YNFKEQ. CDR3 region: CASSQEGTGGAMNTEAFF. The CDR3 region has the DNA TGTGCCAGCAGCCAAGAGGGGACAGGGGGGGCGATGAACACTGAAGCTTTCTTT.

The chain has TRBV30 and TRBJ1-1; D unresolved. This CDR3 contains 13 residues. V lost 4 bases, J lost 1 base, and 10 bases lay in between. The germline V gene encodes CDR1 GTSNPN and CDR2 SVGIG (reference sequence). CDR3 sequence: CAWKLAENTEAFF. As DNA, the CDR3 is TGTGCCTGGAAACTTGCGGAGAACACTGAAGCTTTCTTT.

This rearrangement joins TRBV2 to TRBJ2-5; perhaps TRBD1 as D (5 bases). The better agreement between TRBJ2-7 and the DNA end casts doubt on the J call. CDR3 size: 13 residues. Per germline, CDR1 SNHLY and CDR2 FYNNEI. The CDR3, as DNA: TGTGCCAGCAGTGGTTGGCAGGGTTACGAGCAGTACTTC. This codes for CASSGWQGYEQYF.

This sequence joins TRBV7-9 and TRBJ2-7; 7 bases match TRBD1. V shed 5 bases and J 7 bases; nucleotides not matched to a gene: 11. Germline V gives CDR1 SEHNR, CDR2 FQNEAQ (reference sequence). This CDR3 spans 14 amino acids. For the CDR3, the DNA is TGTGCCAGCAGCCTGAGGGACAGATTTACTGAGCAGTACTTC. Translated, it gives CASSLRDRFTEQYF.

This clone was seen only once. V usage is TRBV30 and J usage is TRBJ2-7; D is ambiguous. Germline V gene data show CDR1 as GTSNPN and CDR2 as SVGIG (reference sequence). This CDR3 has 14 amino acids. The ends were cut back, 2 bases at V and 7 bases at J, with 18 bases in the middle. CDR3 sequence (DNA): TGTGCCTGGAGTACTACCGCGAGCTATGGGGAGCAGTACTTC. Translation: CAWSTTASYGEQYF.

This clone occurred a few times. Sequence at one end of the junction differs from germline and may be a read error. This chain uses TRBV7-7 with TRBJ2-5; 8 nucleotides line up with TRBD1. The CDR3 totals 14 residues. The germline V gene has CDR1 SSHAT and CDR2 FNYEAQ (reference sequence). CDR3 sequence: CASSPPGQAETQYF. DNA of the CDR3: TGTGCTAGCAGCCCCCCGGGACAGGCGGAGACCCAGTACTTC.

This clone was seen a few times. J is TRBJ2-1 and V is TRBV2; 11 bases map to TRBD1. V shed 6 bases and J 7 bases; nucleotides not matched to a gene: 2. The CDR3 consists of 13 residues. Germline V gives CDR1 SNHLY, CDR2 FYNNEI. The CDR3 DNA reads TGTGCCAGCAGGGACAGGGGGCCTAATGAGCAGTTCTTC. Its protein product is CASRDRGPNEQFF. Supplemented by reference TRBV2 and TRBJ2-1, the full variable domain reads EPEVTQTPSHQVTQMGQEVILRCVPISNHLYFYWYRQILGQKVEFLVSFYNNEISEKSEIFDDQFSVERPDGSNFTLKIRSTKLEDSAMYFCASRDRGPNEQFFGPGTRLTVL.

The J gene is TRBJ1-3, the V gene TRBV9; tentative D call: TRBD1 (6 bases). V lost 0 bases, J lost 4 bases, and 8 bases lay in between. Germline CDR1 reads SGDLS; CDR2 reads YYNGEE. The CDR3 length is 14 residues. CDR3 protein: CASSVGTGGNTIYF. CDR3 in DNA: TGTGCCAGCAGCGTAGGTACAGGGGGAAACACCATATATTTT.

This clone has only one observation. V usage is TRBV27 and J usage is TRBJ2-7, with D possibly TRBD1 on 6 matching bases. V gave up 2 bases and J gave up 4 bases, with 15 bases separating them. The CDR3 is 15 amino acids. Germline V CDR1 and CDR2: MNHEY, SMNVEV (reference sequence). CDR3 in amino acids: CASSLKSGHSYEQYF. As DNA, the CDR3 is TGTGCCAGCAGTTTAAAGTCGGGACATTCATACGAGCAGTACTTC.

The chain joins TRBV5-1 to TRBJ2-1, with TRBD1 identical over 9 bases. J lost 4 bases, V lost 5 bases, and 7 bases had no gene match. This CDR3 has 15 amino acids. Germline loops: CDR1 SGHRS, CDR2 YFSETQ. CDR3 residues: CASSPGQGEYNEQFF. The CDR3 nucleotides read TGCGCCAGCAGTCCGGGACAGGGAGAGTACAATGAGCAGTTCTTC.

This chain uses TRBV2 with TRBJ1-1; D is ambiguous. CDR3 size: 12 residues. Trimming stripped 7 bases from V and 3 bases from J, with 9 bases between. Germline V lookup: CDR1 SNHLY, CDR2 FYNNEI. CDR3 amino acids: CASKKRHTEAFF. The CDR3 bases are TGTGCCAGCAAGAAGCGGCACACTGAAGCTTTCTTT.

The V gene is TRBV19, the J gene TRBJ2-7, with D possibly TRBD1 on 5 matching bases. CDR1 and CDR2 (germline): LNHDA, SQIVND (reference sequence). This CDR3 spans 15 amino acids. V gave up 6 bases and J gave up 1 base, with 16 bases separating them. This chain's CDR3 is CASRRSGRESYEQYF. The CDR3 DNA is TGTGCCAGTAGGAGGTCGGGCAGGGAATCCTACGAGCAGTACTTC.

V gene TRBV2 combines with J gene TRBJ1-5, with TRBD1 matching over 8 bases. Per the germline V gene, CDR1 is SNHLY and CDR2 is FYNNEI. The CDR3 has 15 amino acids. With V trimmed by 6 bases and J by 0 bases, 4 bases remained unmatched. The CDR3 is CASRDRAHSNQPQHF. In nucleotides, the CDR3 is TGTGCCAGCAGGGACAGGGCGCATAGCAATCAGCCCCAGCATTTT.

The rearrangement uses TRBV11-2 and TRBJ1-5, with D perhaps matching TRBD1 (5 bases). Trimming cost V 0 bases and J 2 bases, with 11 bases left between them. The CDR3 spans 16 residues. The germline V gene has CDR1 SGHAT and CDR2 FQNNGV. The CDR3 DNA sequence: TGTGCCAGCAGCTTAGATCGAGGCAGGGGCAATCAGCCCCAGCATTTT. Translation: CASSLDRGRGNQPQHF.

The chain recombines TRBV2 with TRBJ2-2, with D possibly being TRBD2 (5 bases). V lost 5 bases to trimming and J lost 1 base, with 8 bases between them. The CDR3 spans 14 residues. Germline values: CDR1 SNHLY, CDR2 FYNNEI. CDR3: CASSNTRNTGELFF. CDR3 bases: TGTGCCAGCAGTAATACTAGGAACACCGGGGAGCTGTTTTTT.

This chain joins TRBV15 and TRBJ2-5; unclear D gene. This CDR3 has 15 amino acids. V lost 0 bases to trimming and J lost 3 bases, with 11 bases between them. Per the germline V gene, CDR1 is LNHNV and CDR2 is YYDKDF (reference sequence). CDR3 in amino acids: CATSRDQASKETQYF. CDR3 nucleotides: TGTGCCACCAGCAGAGATCAGGCCAGTAAAGAGACCCAGTACTTC.

The V and J genes are TRBV5-1 and TRBJ1-2; 7 bases are shared with TRBD1. CDR1 and CDR2 from the germline V gene are SGHRS and YFSETQ. The CDR3 covers 14 residues. Trimming took 5 bases from V and 5 from J; bases not matched to a gene: 9. The DNA for the CDR3 is TGCGCCAGCAGGCGAACGGGACAGACTTATGGCTACACCTTC. Its translation: CASRRTGQTYGYTF.

The V gene is TRBV2, the J gene TRBJ1-4, with TRBD1 matching over 8 bases. CDR1 and CDR2 from the germline V gene are SNHLY and FYNNEI. V dropped 7 bases and J dropped 3; count of bases not matched to a gene: 7. The CDR3 totals 15 residues. CDR3 sequence reads: CASKRTGGPNEKLFF. CDR3 bases: TGTGCCAGCAAGAGAACAGGGGGACCTAATGAAAAACTGTTTTTT.

The rearrangement uses TRBV5-6 and TRBJ2-1; D is undetermined. The V gene lost 0 bases and the J gene lost 5 bases, with 6 bases spanning the gap. CDR1 and CDR2 (germline): SGHDT, YYEEEE. The CDR3 sequence is 13 residues long. CDR3 in amino acids: CASSLAVNNEQFF. CDR3 DNA: TGTGCCAGCAGCTTGGCAGTAAACAATGAGCAGTTCTTC.

V gene TRBV30 combines with J gene TRBJ1-1, with 8 bases identical to TRBD1. Germline V CDR1 and CDR2: GTSNPN, SVGIG (reference sequence). CDR3 size: 15 residues. V gave up 5 bases and J gave up 4 bases; unmatched junction bases: 12. For the CDR3, the DNA is TGTGCCTGGGGGGGTTCCAGGGGGCGAGGCACTGAAGCTTTCTTT. Translated, it gives CAWGGSRGRGTEAFF.

CDR3 amino acids: CASSPEGQNYEQYF. The CDR3 DNA is TGTGCCAGCAGCCCCGAGGGACAGAACTACGAGCAGTACTTC. This sequence joins TRBV7-8 and TRBJ2-7; 7 bases line up with TRBD1. The CDR3 contains 14 residues. V lost 5 bases and J lost 3; bases outside the gene matches: 7. Per germline, CDR1 SGHVS and CDR2 FQNEAQ.

This clone has a single count. The CDR3 region is CASSLVLDRRGEQFF. In DNA form, the CDR3 reads TGTGCCAGCAGCTTAGTCCTAGATCGGCGGGGAGAGCAGTTCTTC. The chain joins TRBV7-2 to TRBJ2-1; D perhaps matches TRBD2 (6 bases). The CDR3 covers 15 residues. The germline V and J ends were trimmed by 1 base and 10 bases, with 17 bases remaining between them. The germline V gene encodes CDR1 SGHTA and CDR2 FQGNSA.

This clone was counted between two and nine times. The rearrangement uses TRBV7-9 and TRBJ2-2; D unclear. Trimming cost V 5 bases and J 0 bases, with 7 bases left between them. Germline V gene lookup returns CDR1 SEHNR and CDR2 FQNEAQ (reference sequence). The CDR3 sequence is 14 residues long. DNA for the CDR3: TGTGCCAGCAGCCCTCTAGCGAACACCGGGGAGCTGTTTTTT. Amino acid sequence: CASSPLANTGELFF.

The V and J genes are TRBV4-1 and TRBJ2-3; 7 bases line up with TRBD1. This CDR3 has 16 amino acids. V gave up 0 bases and J gave up 0 bases; unmatched junction bases: 3. Germline loops: CDR1 MGHRA, CDR2 YSYEKL. CDR3 bases: TGCGCCAGCAGCCAAGAGACAGGGATAAGCACAGATACGCAGTATTTT. Translation gives CASSQETGISTDTQYF.